The 21 T cell receptor beta chains below all came from one sample that was sequenced in a study of shared clonotypes between healthy human individuals. Data came from immunoSEQ multiplex PCR; TCRdb stores just in-frame clones and leaves some out. Of about 2,500,000 clones listed, approximately 94% were seen once; the top ten hold under 0.15%. The sequenced material came from naive CD4+ T cells sorted from blood. Subset defined: CD45RA+ positively selected. The source of these receptors is a young man in good health.

This clone was detected once. Other DNA sequences in this specimen translate into the identical CDR3. J is TRBJ1-1 and V is TRBV5-6; no firm D call. V was pared by 0 bases and J by 2 bases, with 8 bases between. The germline gives CDR1 SGHDT, CDR2 YYEEEE. CDR3 size: 14 residues. The CDR3: CASSLVDRNTEAFF. CDR3 DNA: TGTGCCAGCAGCTTGGTGGACCGCAACACTGAAGCTTTCTTT. The full variable domain, its missing parts supplied by reference TRBV5-6 and TRBJ1-1, is DAGVTQSPTHLIKTRGQQVTLRCSPKSGHDTVSWYQQALGQGPQFIFQYYEEEERQRGNFPDRFSGHQFPNYSSELNVNALLLGDSALYLCASSLVDRNTEAFFGQGTRLTVV.

The CDR3 DNA reads as TGTGCCCGACAGGGGAGGGATGAAAAACTGTTTTTT. Translating gives CARQGRDEKLFF. This chain joins TRBV19 and TRBJ1-4; 8 nucleotides agree with TRBD1. The CDR3 contains 12 residues. Unmatched junction bases numbered 5, after V lost 11 bases and J lost 6 bases. Germline CDR1 reads LNHDA; CDR2 reads SQIVND (reference sequence).

The J gene is TRBJ2-3, the V gene TRBV7-3; no firm D call. V was shortened by 3 bases and J by 0 bases, with 4 bases between the two germline ends. The germline V gene has CDR1 SGHTA and CDR2 FQGTGA. The CDR3 is made up of 13 amino acids. The CDR3 loop reads CASSFDSTDTQYF. As DNA, the CDR3 is TGTGCCAGCAGCTTCGATAGCACAGATACGCAGTATTTT.

The chain couples TRBV5-6 to TRBJ1-2, with D possibly TRBD1 on 6 matching bases. Germline assignment: CDR1 SGHDT and CDR2 YYEEEE. The V end was cut by 7 bases, the J end by 4 bases, with 17 bases between. The length of the CDR3 is 14 residues. For the CDR3, the DNA is TGTGCCAGCTGCTCAAAACAGGGCTTCTATGGCTACACCTTC. Its protein product is CASCSKQGFYGYTF.

CDR3 in amino acids: CASSLGGRGVDYEQYF. In DNA, the CDR3 is TGTGCCAGCAGCTTAGGGGGCCGGGGCGTGGACTACGAGCAGTACTTC. The V gene is TRBV5-4, the J gene TRBJ2-7; TRBD1 matches 7 bases. After removal of 2 bases from V and 3 bases from J, the junction contained 11 bases not matched to a gene. The CDR3 is 16 amino acids. The germline CDR1 and CDR2 sequences are SGHNT and YYREEE (reference sequence).

This clone was seen a few times. The chain recombines TRBV30 with TRBJ1-1, with D hard to call. The CDR3 runs 13 residues. Germline values: CDR1 GTSNPN, CDR2 SVGIG (reference sequence). Trimming took 0 bases from V and 6 from J, leaving 11 bases between them. Here the CDR3 DNA reads TGTGCCTGGAGTGTATCGAAGTGGGCTGAAGCTTTCTTT. Protein: CAWSVSKWAEAFF.

The genes are TRBV4-1 and TRBJ2-5, with D possibly TRBD2 on 6 matching bases. The CDR3 consists of 17 residues. Trimming pared 1 base from V and 0 bases from J, leaving 15 bases between. Per germline, CDR1 MGHRA and CDR2 YSYEKL. The CDR3 is CASSQGGKAGNQETQYF. CDR3 sequence (DNA): TGCGCCAGCAGCCAAGGAGGTAAGGCGGGGAACCAAGAGACCCAGTACTTC.

This chain links TRBV6-1 with TRBJ2-7; possibly TRBD2 for D (5 bases). Germline-derived CDR1 and CDR2 are MNHNS and SASEGT. CDR3 size: 14 residues. Between the trimmed V and J ends, which lost 6 bases and 4 bases, there was a span of 16 bases. The CDR3 loop is CASSDGLFLYEQYF. In DNA form, the CDR3 reads TGTGCCAGCAGCGACGGACTTTTCTTATACGAGCAGTACTTC.

The chain recombines TRBV5-1 with TRBJ2-3; TRBD2 matches 7 bases. V was clipped by 0 bases and J by 4 bases; unmatched bases: 8. This CDR3 region has 16 residues. Per the germline V gene, CDR1 is SGHRS and CDR2 is YFSETQ. For the CDR3, the DNA is TGCGCCAGCAGCTTGGCAGGGCGGGAGTCGGCAGATACGCAGTATTTT. The encoded protein is CASSLAGRESADTQYF.

The chain employs TRBV2 and TRBJ2-2; TRBD2 might be the D (6 bases). The length of the CDR3 is 15 residues. CDR1 and CDR2 (germline): SNHLY, FYNNEI. V shed 1 base and J shed 6 bases, with 12 bases lying between them. CDR3 sequence: CASSEGAGPAGELFF. CDR3 DNA: TGTGCCAGCAGTGAAGGGGCGGGGCCGGCCGGGGAGCTGTTTTTT.

The chain uses TRBV7-2 and TRBJ2-1, with 11 nucleotides matching TRBD2. With V trimmed by 1 base and J by 4 bases, 9 bases remained unmatched. The germline V gene has CDR1 SGHTA and CDR2 FQGNSA. The CDR3 runs to 18 residues. CDR3 bases: TGTGCCAGCAGCTTAGGGTTGGGACTAGCGGCTGGTTACAATGAGCAGTTCTTC. Its protein product is CASSLGLGLAAGYNEQFF.

In its sample, this clone was seen once. This chain links TRBV7-2 with TRBJ1-4; 7 bases map to TRBD1. Trimming took 1 base from V and 8 from J; bases not matched to a gene: 4. Looked up from germline, CDR1 is SGHTA and CDR2 is FQGNSA. The CDR3 sequence is 14 residues long. In DNA form, the CDR3 reads TGTGCCAGCAGCTTAGGGGCAGGGGGAGAAAAACTGTTTTTT. Protein: CASSLGAGGEKLFF.

The CDR3 coding sequence is TGTGCCAGCAGCGCAGAACAGGGCCGCCGGGAGACCCAGTACTTC. Protein: CASSAEQGRRETQYF. The chain is built from TRBV9 and TRBJ2-5, with a possible D match to TRBD1 (6 bases). CDR1 and CDR2 (germline): SGDLS, YYNGEE. V was pared by 3 bases and J by 5 bases, with 17 bases between. This CDR3 is built from 15 residues.

V is TRBV5-1 and J is TRBJ2-6; D may be TRBD1 (6 bases). The CDR3 extends over 16 amino acids. The V end was cut by 2 bases, the J end by 0 bases, with 9 bases between. Germline CDR1 reads SGHRS; CDR2 reads YFSETQ. The CDR3, as DNA: TGCGCCAGCAGCTTAGACAGGATCTCTGGGGCCAACGTCCTGACTTTC. This translates into CASSLDRISGANVLTF.

The V and J genes are TRBV6-1 and TRBJ1-2, with 7 bases aligning to TRBD1. Germline-derived CDR1 and CDR2 are MNHNS and SASEGT. The CDR3 has 15 residues. Trimming removed 8 bases from V and 4 bases from J; junction bases left unmatched: 13. The CDR3 bases are TGTGCCAGCCGAACTCGACAGGGTGTCGTCTATGGCTACACCTTC. It codes for CASRTRQGVVYGYTF.

V is TRBV2 and J is TRBJ1-2; no firm D call. V lost 6 bases to trimming and J lost 3 bases, with 11 bases between them. CDR1 and CDR2 from the germline V gene are SNHLY and FYNNEI. CDR3 size: 13 residues. Written as DNA, the CDR3 is TGTGCCAGCAGGAAGGACGGGGACTATGGCTACACCTTC. Protein product: CASRKDGDYGYTF.

About this clone: Different DNA sequences within this sample yield the same CDR3. The chain is built from TRBV29-1 and TRBJ1-1; 7 bases fit TRBD1. Per germline, CDR1 SQVTM and CDR2 ANQGSEA. V lost 4 bases to trimming and J lost 1 base; unmatched junction nucleotides: 3. The CDR3 runs to 13 residues. CDR3 nucleotides: TGCAGCGTTGCAGGGACAGCGAACACTGAAGCTTTCTTT. The encoded protein is CSVAGTANTEAFF. The entire variable domain, with the rest obtained from reference TRBV29-1 and TRBJ1-1, is as follows: SAVISQKPSRDICQRGTSLTIQCQVDSQVTMMFWYRQQPGQSLTLIATANQGSEATYESGFVIDKFPISRPNLTFSTLTVSNMSPEDSSIYLCSVAGTANTEAFFGQGTRLTVV.

The chain has TRBV27 and TRBJ2-7; 9 nucleotides align to TRBD1. The ends lost 11 bases at V and 3 bases at J; junction bases unmatched: 11. The germline V gene encodes CDR1 MNHEY and CDR2 SMNVEV (reference sequence). The length of the CDR3 is 14 residues. The CDR3 loop is CASATRDRVYEQYF. CDR3 bases: TGTGCCTCAGCAACCCGGGACAGGGTCTACGAGCAGTACTTC.

The V and J genes are TRBV14 and TRBJ1-2, with D possibly TRBD1 on 5 matching bases. In germline, CDR1 is SGHDN, CDR2 FVKESK. V was trimmed by 2 bases and J by 8 bases, leaving 21 bases between them. The CDR3 covers 16 residues. The CDR3 region has the DNA TGTGCCAGCAGCCAAAGGGGAGTTGCGGGATGGAGGGGCTACACCTTC. Its protein is CASSQRGVAGWRGYTF.

The chain links TRBV9 to TRBJ2-7; D uncertain. The CDR3 length is 14 residues. The germline CDR1 and CDR2 sequences are SGDLS and YYNGEE. Trimming removed 4 bases at V and 0 bases at J, with 11 bases between. CDR3 residues: CASSIGLSSYEQYF. DNA of the CDR3: TGTGCCAGCAGCATAGGCTTGAGCTCCTACGAGCAGTACTTC.

V and J are TRBV6-5 and TRBJ2-5; D is possibly TRBD1 (5 bases). Per germline, CDR1 MNHEY and CDR2 SVGAGI. CDR3 length equals 12 residues. The ends were cut back, 6 bases at V and 5 bases at J, with 10 bases in the middle. DNA for the CDR3: TGTGCCAGCAGGCAAAAGGGGGAGACCCAGTACTTC. It yields the protein CASRQKGETQYF.